The clone carrying this TCR beta chain appeared a single time. The data are from a study of Ad26.COV2.S vaccination and SARS-CoV-2 variants. About the study: Donor got 5x10^10 or 1x10^11 viral particles of Ad26.COV2.S.

The treatment denotes: some 19 received Ad26.COV2.S at low or high dose, single or two shots; 5 received placebo; per-sample allocation not given. The study sampled participants on day 63 after the first vaccine or placebo injection. The repertoire was sequenced with immunoSEQ multiplex PCR; TCRdb's copy has only in-frame clones and lacks some. The data show about 330,000 clones, about 90% seen once. CDR1 is SGHRS and CDR2 is YFSETQ in the germline V gene. The CDR3 totals 15 residues. V was clipped by 5 bases and J by 3 bases; unmatched bases: 10. V is TRBV5-1 and J is TRBJ1-1; 7 nucleotides match TRBD1. This material consisted of peripheral blood, taken in a trial of Ad26.COV2.S vaccine versus placebo. The sequence was collected from a person between 18 and 65 years old who received the Ad26.COV2.S COVID-19 vaccine or a placebo. CDR3 region: CASRSRQGLDTEAFF. CDR3 nucleotide sequence: TGCGCCAGCAGGAGCCGACAGGGATTGGACACTGAAGCTTTCTTT.